This T cell receptor beta chain appears in the sequencing data of a study of T cell responses to AZD1222 COVID-19 vaccine. The germline V and J ends were trimmed by 6 bases and 1 base, with 15 bases remaining between them. The germline CDR1 and CDR2 sequences are KGHSH and LQKENI. CDR3 size: 15 residues. TCRdb's table, derived via immunoSEQ multiplex PCR, lists solely in-frame clones and lacks some. The table includes about 160,000 clones, about 91% detected once. Note on this clone: Antigen unknown.

Whole-study results and caveats: Repertoires were collected only later (after the peak T cell response had occurred). A mostly white British donor set with more females was recruited, and clonal diversity was possibly underestimated. At baseline, seropositivity was found in only 5 to 7 AZD1222 recipients. Compared with day 0, the breadth and depth of the Spike-specific TCR repertoire rose significantly after two doses of AZD1222.

The TCR comes from an adult in good health. The specimen comprised peripheral blood, sampled on day 0 of MenACWY control vaccination. The chain recombines TRBV18 with TRBJ1-1, with D perhaps matching TRBD1 (6 bases). As DNA, the CDR3 is TGTGCCAGCTCGAATTTCGGGGGCGAGAACACTGAAGCTTTCTTT. Its protein product is CASSNFGGENTEAFF.